The entry below describes one TCR beta chain. Its antigen is currently unknown. The DNA ends 3 residues before the CDR3 does, and the rest of the CDR3 is filled in from the germline J gene. immunoSEQ multiplex PCR used an average of around 1,200 ng genomic DNA. Produced via immunoSEQ multiplex PCR; TCRdb's table is partial and in-frame only. The table lists approximately 12,000 clones. The data stem from a study of T cells in women clearing cervical HPV infection. Study in general: Case blood drawn at lesion detection; control blood after infection cleared. Study-level points and caveats: T-cell numbers per sample were unknown and may explain richness differences. Controls had more TRBV6-7 (0.16%) than cases (approximately 0.11%).

The CDR3 is 15 residues long. Germline CDR1 is SGHTA and CDR2 is FQGNSA. V lost 0 bases to trimming and J lost 4 bases, with 10 bases between them. The origin of this receptor is a woman aged 18 to 69 with a cervical HPV16 infection that either progressed to CIN3+ or cleared (not recorded which). The sequenced material came from blood buffy coat. The gene calls are TRBV7-2 and TRBJ1-5, with D possibly matching TRBD1 (5 bases). The covered CDR3 bases are TGTGCCAGCAGCTTAGCGGGGGGATCTAATCAGCCC. Translation gives CASSLAGGSNQP. The CDR3 as a whole reads CASSLAGGSNQPQHF. Complete variable domain (other parts from reference TRBV7-2 and TRBJ1-5): GAGVSQSPSNKVTEKGKDVELRCDPISGHTALYWYRQSLGQGLEFLIYFQGNSAPDKSGLPSDRFSAERTGGSVSTLTIQRTQQEDSAVYLCASSLAGGSNQPQHFGDGTRLSIL.